A single sample is the source of the 12 T cell receptor beta chains below, sequenced in a study of regulatory T cells in long-lasting Graves disease (dated by TCRdb to about 2021). The sample's time point, from its label and the paper: newly diagnosed GD, antithyroid drugs for less than 3 months. For both TCR sequencing and RNA sequencing, RNA was extracted from PBMCs using TRIzol. The library was obtained by multiplex PCR. The sequencing machine was an Illumina HiSeq 4000. CDR3 regions were amplified by Arm-PCR with iRepertoire HTBI primers to construct TCR beta libraries. TCRdb took the public reads, trimmed them with fastp at Q25, ran MiXCR for clone calling and kept in-frame beta chains. When rows share a CDR3 protein, they turn into one entry using the most common DNA and genes. Recorded for this sample are approximately 470,000 distinct CDR3 sequences; 15% to 20% of them occurred a single time. 12% of the sample is held by the ten biggest clonotypes.

This sample also appeared in a second study, on T cells in Graves' hyperthyroidism and ophthalmopathy.

The starting material was peripheral blood mononuclear cells (PBMCs), obtained at new diagnosis, from a patient treated with antithyroid drugs. The receptors shown here come from a middle-aged man with Graves disease. Donor details come from another sample of the same person, matched by shared clones.

This clonotype has a count of ten or more. This chain links TRBV12-3 or TRBV12-4 with TRBJ1-5, with 9 bases fitting TRBD1. This CDR3 comprises 15 residues. J lost 6 bases, V lost 2 bases, and 5 bases had no gene match. CDR3 residues: CASSLTQGAGQPQHF. For the CDR3, the DNA is TGTGCCAGCAGTTTAACACAGGGGGCCGGTCAGCCCCAGCATTTT.

This clonotype was found a few times. This chain links TRBV29-1 with TRBJ2-7; 8 nucleotides line up with TRBD1. The CDR3 runs to 13 residues. Germline lookup yields CDR1 SQVTM and CDR2 ANQGSEA. The V gene end was trimmed by 7 bases and the J gene end by 6 bases; junction bases not matched to a gene: 11. CDR3 DNA: TGCAGCGGCAGAGCAGGGGGCGCGGGCGAGCAGTACTTC. Residues: CSGRAGGAGEQYF.

The sample holds a few counts of this clonotype. The J gene is TRBJ1-4, the V gene TRBV12-3 or TRBV12-4; 9 bases map to TRBD1. CDR3 length equals 15 residues. Losses at the gene ends were 5 bases for V and 7 bases for J; bases not matched to a gene: 8. Here the CDR3 DNA reads TGTGCCAGCAGTGCGCCGGGACAGGGTAGTGAAAAACTGTTTTTT. This encodes CASSAPGQGSEKLFF.

Remarks on this clonotype: A much more abundant neighbour one base away suggests this may be a read error. This chain links TRBV30 with TRBJ2-7, with TRBD1 as a possible D gene (6 bases). From germline, CDR1 is GTSNPN and CDR2 SVGIG (reference sequence). V gave up 5 bases and J gave up 4 bases, with 15 bases separating them. The CDR3 extends over 13 amino acids. In DNA form, the CDR3 reads TGTGCCTGGGGTGATGCAGGGGCGTACGAGCAGTACTTC. Translation gives CAWGDAGAYEQYF.

This clonotype was detected many times. The CDR3: CASSPPGDYNEKLFF. As DNA, the CDR3 is TGTGCCAGCAGCCCGCCGGGGGACTATAATGAAAAACTGTTTTTT. V usage is TRBV12-3 or TRBV12-4 and J usage is TRBJ1-4, with D perhaps matching TRBD1 (5 bases). Trimming pared 6 bases from V and 4 bases from J, leaving 15 bases between. The CDR3 loop spans 15 amino acids.

This clonotype was seen only a few times. The chain combines TRBV29-1 with TRBJ2-7; TRBD1 aligns across 7 bases. The CDR3 length is 14 residues. V shed 0 bases, J shed 1 base, and the junction held 3 bases outside the gene matches. The germline CDR1 and CDR2 sequences are SQVTM and ANQGSEA. CDR3: CSVEDRDRSYEQYF. The CDR3 DNA follows: TGCAGCGTTGAAGATCGGGACAGATCCTACGAGCAGTACTTC.

In regard to this clonotype: A read error may be the cause here, since a much bigger clone is one base away. This chain uses TRBV28 with TRBJ1-6; D is ambiguous. Germline V CDR1 and CDR2: MDHEN, SYDVKM. This CDR3 has 12 residues. CDR3 bases: TGTGCCAGCGGAGGGAGGGATTCACCCCCCCACTTT. Translating it yields CASGGRDSPPHF.

At least ten counts were recorded for this clonotype. The V and J genes are TRBV7-9 and TRBJ2-5; a possible D gene is TRBD1 (6 bases). Germline assignment: CDR1 SEHNR and CDR2 FQNEAQ (reference sequence). The CDR3 is 13 amino acids. V lost 3 bases, J lost 3 bases, and 8 bases lay in between. Written as DNA, the CDR3 is TGTGCCAGCAGCTTTGCAGGGGAAGAGACCCAGTACTTC. Translation gives CASSFAGEETQYF.

This clonotype has at least ten counts. The gene calls are TRBV27 and TRBJ1-1; D may be TRBD1 (5 bases). Germline V gene data show CDR1 as MNHEY and CDR2 as SMNVEV (reference sequence). The length of the CDR3 is 17 residues. The germline V and J ends were trimmed by 3 bases and 6 bases, with 23 bases remaining between them. CDR3 sequence: CASSFLTFGDVYSEAFF. In DNA form, the CDR3 reads TGTGCCAGCAGTTTCCTCACTTTTGGGGACGTTTATTCTGAAGCTTTCTTT.

In regard to this clonotype: A clone one base away is much larger, so this may be a read error. The rearrangement links TRBV28 to TRBJ2-7; the match to TRBD1 covers 11 bases. This CDR3 spans 15 amino acids. Germline-derived CDR1 and CDR2 are MDHEN and SYDVKM. V gave up 2 bases and J gave up 6 bases; unmatched junction bases: 6. This chain's CDR3 is CASSLGDRGSGEQYF. CDR3 in DNA: TGTGCCAGCAGTTTAGGGGACAGGGGGTCTGGCGAGCAGTACTTC.

The table lists this clonotype with a few counts. The J gene is TRBJ2-2, the V gene TRBV19; D remains ambiguous. V shed 7 bases and J shed 1 base, with 10 bases lying between them. In germline, CDR1 is LNHDA, CDR2 SQIVND (reference sequence). The CDR3 consists of 14 residues. DNA of the CDR3: TGTGCCAGTACCCTCCTTAGGAACACCGGGGAGCTGTTTTTT. Translating gives CASTLLRNTGELFF.

This clonotype was detected many times. V gene TRBV27 combines with J gene TRBJ1-5, with D possibly TRBD1 on 5 matching bases. The V and J ends lost 6 bases and 6 bases respectively, with 15 bases between them. The V gene's germline CDR1 is MNHEY and CDR2 SMNVEV (reference sequence). The length of the CDR3 is 14 residues. The CDR3 DNA sequence: TGTGCCAGCAGCCTCCGGGACTCTAGTCAGCCCCAGCATTTT. This translates into CASSLRDSSQPQHF.